Following are 16 T cell receptor beta chains from one sample sequenced in a study of cytomegalovirus exposure and HLA in healthy donors. Researchers ran the PCR with 60 Vbeta and 13 Jbeta primers. Sequencing used immunoSEQ multiplex PCR; TCRdb keeps in-frame clones, though not all of them. In the table there are about 170,000 clones, 75% of which are singletons. The sample consisted of PBMCs. Receptors were obtained from a woman between 45 and 60 years old in good health and CMV-seropositive.

The chain has TRBV2 and TRBJ2-5, with 7 bases identical to TRBD2. The J call is in doubt because the DNA end fits TRBJ2-7 better. Germline V gives CDR1 SNHLY, CDR2 FYNNEI. The CDR3 is 14 residues long. DNA for the CDR3: TGTGCCAGCAGTGACCTAGTAGCGGGCCACGAGCAGTACTTC. Translated, it gives CASSDLVAGHEQYF.

Points on this clone: This same CDR3 is encoded by further DNA sequences in the sample. This rearrangement joins TRBV6-6 to TRBJ1-5, with a possible D match to TRBD1 (6 bases). This CDR3 region has 16 residues. Looked up from germline, CDR1 is MNHNY and CDR2 is SVGAGI (reference sequence). With 9 bases removed from V and 11 bases from J, the gap between germline ends came to 29 bases. The CDR3 region is CASGGSGTPDSTAQHF. The CDR3 DNA reads TGTGCCAGTGGGGGCTCTGGGACGCCCGATTCGACAGCCCAGCATTTT.

This rearrangement joins TRBV14 to TRBJ2-3; 12 nucleotides line up with TRBD2. The J segment lost 0 bases and the V segment lost 0 bases, leaving 13 bases of the junction unmatched. Per the germline V gene, CDR1 is SGHDN and CDR2 is FVKESK. The CDR3 extends over 21 amino acids. The CDR3 reads CASSQDPPSGGAGLSTDTQYF. DNA of the CDR3: TGTGCCAGCAGCCAAGATCCCCCTAGCGGGGGGGCCGGCTTAAGCACAGATACGCAGTATTTT.

The CDR3 coding sequence is TGTGCCAGCAGATACCAGGACAGGGGGAATGAAAAACTGTTTTTT. Its protein is CASRYQDRGNEKLFF. V is TRBV2 and J is TRBJ1-4; 10 bases line up with TRBD1. CDR1 and CDR2 (germline): SNHLY, FYNNEI. Trimming removed 6 bases from V and 5 bases from J; junction bases left unmatched: 6. There are 15 residues in the CDR3.

This chain connects TRBV19 to TRBJ1-2, with D tentatively TRBD1 (5 bases). The germline V gene has CDR1 LNHDA and CDR2 SQIVND (reference sequence). The V end was cut by 5 bases, the J end by 4 bases, with 11 bases between. CDR3 size: 13 residues. CDR3 protein: CASSWGSRYGYTF. The CDR3 bases are TGTGCCAGTAGTTGGGGCTCACGCTATGGCTACACCTTC.

This clone was seen once. The chain recombines TRBV9 with TRBJ2-3; weak D call: TRBD1 (5 bases). Germline values: CDR1 SGDLS, CDR2 YYNGEE. The CDR3 consists of 17 residues. Trimming shortened V by 4 bases and J by 1 base, and 19 bases separated the two germline ends. The CDR3 sequence: CASSSQGSSWGTDTQYF. The CDR3 region has the DNA TGTGCCAGCAGCTCCCAGGGCTCCTCTTGGGGCACAGATACGCAGTATTTT.

The rearrangement joins TRBV4-1 to TRBJ1-1; D possibly corresponds to TRBD1 (6 bases). V lost 0 bases, J lost 4 bases, and 12 bases lay in between. Germline CDR1 MGHRA, CDR2 YSYEKL. The CDR3 covers 15 residues. The CDR3: CASSQDHRVSTEAFF. Here the CDR3 DNA reads TGCGCCAGCAGCCAAGACCACAGGGTATCCACTGAAGCTTTCTTT.

V is TRBV5-1 and J is TRBJ2-2, with D unclear. The V end was cut by 4 bases, the J end by 1 base, with 8 bases between. CDR1 is SGHRS, CDR2 YFSETQ, per germline. This CDR3 comprises 14 residues. CDR3 sequence reads: CASSELQNTGELFF. The CDR3, as DNA: TGCGCCAGCAGCGAATTACAGAACACCGGGGAGCTGTTTTTT.

The CDR3 here is CASRRDNEQYF. CDR3 nucleotides: TGTGCCAGCAGAAGGGACAACGAGCAGTACTTC. The chain combines TRBV6-5 with TRBJ2-5; possible D gene TRBD1, 6 bases. The J call may be in error: the DNA end matches TRBJ2-7 better. Germline V gene lookup returns CDR1 MNHEY and CDR2 SVGAGI. The CDR3 extends over 11 amino acids.

The V gene is TRBV25-1, the J gene TRBJ1-1, with D perhaps TRBD1 (6 bases). The germline CDR1 and CDR2 sequences are MGHDK and SYGVNS. This CDR3 is built from 13 residues. Trimming shortened V by 6 bases and J by 12 bases, and 20 bases separated the two germline ends. This chain's CDR3 is CASSLKGTCYTFF. CDR3 DNA: TGTGCCAGCAGCTTGAAGGGGACATGCTATACTTTCTTT.

There are a few counts of this clone. This chain connects TRBV29-1 to TRBJ2-1; perhaps TRBD2 as D (6 bases). Between the trimmed V and J ends, which lost 5 bases and 5 bases, there was a span of 16 bases. Germline V gene data show CDR1 as SQVTM and CDR2 as ANQGSEA. The CDR3 is made up of 14 amino acids. For the CDR3, the DNA is TGCAGCGTTATGAATCGGGGGTGGAACAATGAGCAGTTCTTC. It codes for CSVMNRGWNNEQFF.

This clone came up once. This rearrangement joins TRBV25-1 to TRBJ1-5; tentatively, D is TRBD1 (6 bases). Germline V CDR1 and CDR2: MGHDK, SYGVNS. Trimming took off 7 bases at V and 6 bases at J, with 25 bases between the two ends. This CDR3 contains 17 residues. The CDR3: CASKGVGGRFSLQPQHF. The CDR3, as DNA: TGTGCCAGCAAGGGCGTCGGGGGGCGGTTTTCCCTTCAGCCCCAGCATTTT.

The table lists this clone with a few counts. The rearrangement links TRBV5-6 to TRBJ1-2; TRBD1 matches 8 bases. CDR3 length: 16 residues. Germline loops: CDR1 SGHDT, CDR2 YYEEEE. With V trimmed by 4 bases and J by 0 bases, 8 bases remained unmatched. The CDR3 sequence: CASSPETGEANYGYTF. DNA for the CDR3: TGTGCCAGCAGCCCGGAGACAGGGGAAGCTAACTATGGCTACACCTTC.

This chain joins TRBV19 and TRBJ1-5; D is perhaps TRBD1 (5 bases). Germline CDR1 and CDR2: LNHDA and SQIVND (reference sequence). Trimming shortened V by 8 bases and J by 3 bases, and 20 bases separated the two germline ends. The CDR3 sequence is 16 residues long. The CDR3 nucleotides read TGTGCCAGTGGCCCCCCGATCGACAGACCCAATCAGCCCCAGCATTTT. It translates to CASGPPIDRPNQPQHF.

The V call is TRBV6-1, the J call TRBJ2-1; TRBD1 agrees at 10 bases. J was trimmed by 7 bases and V by 6 bases; bases with no gene match: 6. The CDR3 spans 14 residues. CDR1 MNHNS and CDR2 SASEGT come from the germline V gene. CDR3: CASRRLDRGNEQFF. The CDR3 DNA reads as TGTGCCAGCAGGCGCTTGGACAGGGGGAATGAGCAGTTCTTC.

This chain joins TRBV7-6 and TRBJ2-7; the match to TRBD1 covers 12 bases. Germline V CDR1 and CDR2: SGHVS, FNYEAQ. J lost 6 bases, V lost 1 base, and 4 bases had no gene match. The CDR3 runs 15 residues. Written as DNA, the CDR3 is TGTGCCAGCAGCTTAGGGGGACAGGGGGCAACCGAGCAGTACTTC. Protein: CASSLGGQGATEQYF.